A single T cell receptor (beta chain) is shown here with its context. Survey level was the resolution at which the v3.0 immunoSEQ assay ran. Assay: immunoSEQ multiplex PCR; the TCRdb copy retains only in-frame clones and omits some. The sample lists about 30,000 clones, about 82% occurring once. The CDR3 extends over 12 amino acids. V was shortened by 4 bases and J by 8 bases, with 13 bases between the two germline ends. Germline V gene sequence: CDR1 SGHRS, CDR2 YFSETQ. This entry belongs to a study of long-term antiretroviral therapy in people with HIV. The rearrangement links TRBV5-1 to TRBJ2-7; possible D gene TRBD1, 6 bases. This sample comprised unsorted PBMCs, obtained 3 years after starting antiretroviral therapy. The clonotype was recovered from a man in his forties with HIV. CDR3 in amino acids: CASSVDRTKQYF. For the CDR3, the DNA is TGCGCCAGCAGCGTCGACAGGACGAAGCAGTACTTC.